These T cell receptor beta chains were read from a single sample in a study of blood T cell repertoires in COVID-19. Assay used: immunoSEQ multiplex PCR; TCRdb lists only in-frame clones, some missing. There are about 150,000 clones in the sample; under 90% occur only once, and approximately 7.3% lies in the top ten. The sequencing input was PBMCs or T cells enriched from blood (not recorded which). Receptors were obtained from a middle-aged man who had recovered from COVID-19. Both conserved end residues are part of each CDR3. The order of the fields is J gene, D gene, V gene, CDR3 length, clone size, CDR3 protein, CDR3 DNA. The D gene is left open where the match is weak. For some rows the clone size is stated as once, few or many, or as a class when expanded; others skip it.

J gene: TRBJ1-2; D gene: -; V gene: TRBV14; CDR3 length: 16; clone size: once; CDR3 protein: CASSQDNSRRVYGYTF; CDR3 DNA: TGTGCCAGCAGCCAAGATAACAGCAGGAGGGTCTATGGCTACACCTTC
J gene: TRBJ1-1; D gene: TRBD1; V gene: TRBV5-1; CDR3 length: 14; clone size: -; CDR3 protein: CASSGGQGGTEAFF; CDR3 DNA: TGCGCCAGCAGCGGCGGACAGGGTGGCACTGAAGCTTTCTTT
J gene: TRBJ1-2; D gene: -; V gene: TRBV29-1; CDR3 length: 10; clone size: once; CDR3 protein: CSVDRDGYTF; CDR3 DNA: TGCAGCGTTGACAGGGATGGCTACACCTTC
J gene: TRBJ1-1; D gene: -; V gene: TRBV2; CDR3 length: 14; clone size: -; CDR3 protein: CASNVMDKNTEAFF; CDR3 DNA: TGTGCCAGCAACGTCATGGACAAGAACACTGAAGCTTTCTTT
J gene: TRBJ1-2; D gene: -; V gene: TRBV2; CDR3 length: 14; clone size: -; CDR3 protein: CASSQLTSGYGYTF; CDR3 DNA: TGTGCCAGCAGCCAACTGACCTCGGGGTATGGCTACACCTTC
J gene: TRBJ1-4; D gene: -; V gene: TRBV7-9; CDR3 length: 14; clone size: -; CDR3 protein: CASSLAGAGEKLFF; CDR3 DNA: TGTGCCAGCAGCTTAGCCGGGGCGGGAGAAAAACTGTTTTTT
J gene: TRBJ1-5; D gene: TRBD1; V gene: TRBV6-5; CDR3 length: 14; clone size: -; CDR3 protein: CATNRQGPNQPQHF; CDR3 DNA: TGTGCCACCAACAGACAGGGCCCGAATCAGCCCCAGCATTTT
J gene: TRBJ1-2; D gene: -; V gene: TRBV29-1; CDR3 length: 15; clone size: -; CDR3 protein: CSDNQPGYPNYGYTF; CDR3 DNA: TGCAGCGATAATCAGCCAGGGTATCCTAACTATGGCTACACCTTC
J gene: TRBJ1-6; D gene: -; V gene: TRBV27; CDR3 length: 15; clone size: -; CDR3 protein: CASSLSGQPNSPLHF; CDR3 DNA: TGTGCCAGCAGTTTATCTGGACAGCCAAATTCACCCCTCCACTTT
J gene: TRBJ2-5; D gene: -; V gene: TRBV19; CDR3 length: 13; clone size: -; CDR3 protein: CASSMANPETQYF; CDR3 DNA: TGTGCCAGTAGTATGGCCAACCCAGAGACCCAGTACTTC
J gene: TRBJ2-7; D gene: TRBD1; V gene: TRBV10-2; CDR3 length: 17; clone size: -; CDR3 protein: CASRMDRGPGINYEQYF; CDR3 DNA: TGCGCCAGCAGGATGGACAGGGGTCCTGGGATTAACTACGAGCAGTACTTC
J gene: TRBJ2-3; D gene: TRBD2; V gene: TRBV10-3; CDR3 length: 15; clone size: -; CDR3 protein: CAISPSGGHTDTQYF; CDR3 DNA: TGTGCCATCAGTCCTAGCGGGGGGCACACAGATACGCAGTATTTT
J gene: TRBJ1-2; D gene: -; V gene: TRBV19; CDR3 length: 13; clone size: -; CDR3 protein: CASSPTDRYGYTF; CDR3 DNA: TGTGCCAGTAGTCCGACAGATCGCTATGGCTACACCTTC
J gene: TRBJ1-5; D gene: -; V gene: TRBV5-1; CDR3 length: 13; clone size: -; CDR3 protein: CASSSEGNQPQHF; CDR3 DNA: TGCGCCAGCAGCTCGGAGGGCAATCAGCCCCAGCATTTT
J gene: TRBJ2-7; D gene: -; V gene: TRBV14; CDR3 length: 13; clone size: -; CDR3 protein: CASSLSHPYEQYF; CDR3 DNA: TGTGCCAGCAGCCTCTCACACCCCTACGAGCAGTACTTC
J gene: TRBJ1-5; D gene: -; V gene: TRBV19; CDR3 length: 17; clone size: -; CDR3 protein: CASSIGGGIGGNQPQHF; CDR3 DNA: TGTGCCAGTAGTATCGGGGGGGGAATCGGCGGCAATCAGCCCCAGCATTTT
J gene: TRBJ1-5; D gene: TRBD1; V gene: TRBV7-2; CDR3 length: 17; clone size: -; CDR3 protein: CASSLGGQANSNQPQHF; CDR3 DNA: TGTGCCAGCAGCTTAGGTGGACAGGCAAATAGCAATCAGCCCCAGCATTTT
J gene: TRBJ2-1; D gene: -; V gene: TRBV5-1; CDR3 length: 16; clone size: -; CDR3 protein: CASSLTGTRGNNEQFF; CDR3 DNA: TGCGCCAGCAGCTTGACCGGGACAAGGGGAAACAATGAGCAGTTCTTC
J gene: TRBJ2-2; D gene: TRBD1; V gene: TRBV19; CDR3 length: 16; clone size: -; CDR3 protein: CASSIPGQADTGELFF; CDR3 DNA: TGTGCCAGTAGCATACCGGGACAGGCCGATACCGGGGAGCTGTTTTTT
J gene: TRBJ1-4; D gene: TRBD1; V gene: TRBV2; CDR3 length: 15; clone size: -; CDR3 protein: CASNRDRVPNEKLFF; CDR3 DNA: TGTGCCAGCAACCGGGACAGGGTTCCAAATGAAAAACTGTTTTTT
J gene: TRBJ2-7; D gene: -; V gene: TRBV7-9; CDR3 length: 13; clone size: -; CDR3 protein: CASSLRTSYEQYF; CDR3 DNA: TGTGCCAGCAGCTTAAGGACTTCCTACGAGCAGTACTTC
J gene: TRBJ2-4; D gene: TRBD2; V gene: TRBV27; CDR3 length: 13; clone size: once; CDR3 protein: CASSWDSRGGLYF; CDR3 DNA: TGTGCCAGCAGTTGGGACTCGCGGGGGGGTTTGTACTTC
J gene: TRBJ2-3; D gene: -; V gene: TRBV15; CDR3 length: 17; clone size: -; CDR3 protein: CATSVTLTPYYTDTQYF; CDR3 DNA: TGTGCCACCAGCGTAACTTTAACTCCGTATTACACAGATACGCAGTATTTT
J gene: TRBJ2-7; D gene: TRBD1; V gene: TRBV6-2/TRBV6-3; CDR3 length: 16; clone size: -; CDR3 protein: CASSYYGTGWTYEQYF; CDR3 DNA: TGTGCCAGCAGTTACTATGGGACAGGGTGGACCTACGAGCAGTACTTC
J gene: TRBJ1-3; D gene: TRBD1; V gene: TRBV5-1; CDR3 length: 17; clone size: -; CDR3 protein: CASSWTGQGVSGNTIYF; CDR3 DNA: TGCGCCAGCAGCTGGACCGGACAGGGCGTCTCTGGAAACACCATATATTTT
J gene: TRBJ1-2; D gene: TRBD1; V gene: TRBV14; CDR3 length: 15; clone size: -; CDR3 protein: CASSQRQGVNYGYTF; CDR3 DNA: TGTGCCAGCAGCCAACGACAGGGCGTAAACTATGGCTACACCTTC
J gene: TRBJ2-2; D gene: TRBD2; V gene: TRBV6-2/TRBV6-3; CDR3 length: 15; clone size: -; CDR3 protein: CASSLSGQWTGELFF; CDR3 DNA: TGTGCCAGCAGTCTTAGCGGGCAATGGACCGGGGAGCTGTTTTTT
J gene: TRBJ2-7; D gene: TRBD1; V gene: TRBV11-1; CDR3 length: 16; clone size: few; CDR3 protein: CASSSGRDRGHREQYF; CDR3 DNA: TGTGCCAGCAGCTCCGGACGGGACAGGGGGCATCGCGAGCAGTACTTC
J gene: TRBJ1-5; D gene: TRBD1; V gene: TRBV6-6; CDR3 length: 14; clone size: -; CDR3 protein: CATWDSGLNQPQHF; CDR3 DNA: TGTGCCACCTGGGACAGCGGATTAAATCAGCCCCAGCATTTT
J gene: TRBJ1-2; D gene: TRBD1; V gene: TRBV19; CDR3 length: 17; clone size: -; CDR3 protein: CASTKGARQGPNYGYTF; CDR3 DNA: TGTGCCAGTACGAAGGGAGCAAGACAGGGCCCCAACTATGGCTACACCTTC
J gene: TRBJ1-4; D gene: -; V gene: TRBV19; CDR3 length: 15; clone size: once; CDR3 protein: CASSIQGATGEKLFF; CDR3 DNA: TGTGCCAGTAGTATACAGGGCGCAACTGGGGAAAAACTGTTTTTT
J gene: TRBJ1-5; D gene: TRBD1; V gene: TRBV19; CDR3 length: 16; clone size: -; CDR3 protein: CASSSRGTGTNQPQHF; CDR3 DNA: TGTGCCAGTAGCTCCAGAGGGACAGGGACCAATCAGCCCCAGCATTTT
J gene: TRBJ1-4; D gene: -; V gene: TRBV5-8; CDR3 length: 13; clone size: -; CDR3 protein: CASKRRGGEKLFF; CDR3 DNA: TGTGCCAGCAAACGGAGGGGGGGCGAAAAACTGTTTTTT
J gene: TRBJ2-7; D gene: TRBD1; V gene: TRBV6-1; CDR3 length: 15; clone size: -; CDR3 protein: CASSESPGQGYEQYF; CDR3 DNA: TGTGCCAGCAGTGAAAGCCCGGGACAGGGTTACGAGCAGTACTTC
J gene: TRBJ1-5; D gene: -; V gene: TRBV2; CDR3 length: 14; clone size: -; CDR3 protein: CASRTTGRGQPQHF; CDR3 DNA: TGTGCCAGCAGGACGACAGGAAGGGGTCAGCCCCAGCATTTT
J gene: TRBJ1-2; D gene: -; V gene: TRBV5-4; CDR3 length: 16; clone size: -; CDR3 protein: CASSLEPAGVPYGYTF; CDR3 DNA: TGTGCCAGCAGCTTGGAGCCGGCCGGAGTACCCTATGGCTACACCTTC
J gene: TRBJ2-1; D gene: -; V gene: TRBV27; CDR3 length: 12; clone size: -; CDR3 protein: CASSLPGDEQFF; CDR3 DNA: TGTGCCAGCAGTCTCCCGGGGGATGAGCAGTTCTTC
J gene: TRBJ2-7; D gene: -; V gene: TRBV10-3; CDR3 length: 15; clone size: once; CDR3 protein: CAISESPPGPYEQYF; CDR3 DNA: TGTGCCATCAGTGAGTCGCCGCCCGGTCCCTACGAGCAGTACTTC
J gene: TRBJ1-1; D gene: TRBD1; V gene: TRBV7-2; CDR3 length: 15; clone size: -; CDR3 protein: CASSLGTGRNTEAFF; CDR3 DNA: TGTGCCAGCAGCTTAGGGACAGGGCGGAACACTGAAGCTTTCTTT
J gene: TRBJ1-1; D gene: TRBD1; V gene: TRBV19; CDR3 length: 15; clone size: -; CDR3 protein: CASSPRTTGKAEAFF; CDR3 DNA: TGTGCCAGTAGTCCCCGGACGACAGGGAAGGCTGAAGCTTTCTTT
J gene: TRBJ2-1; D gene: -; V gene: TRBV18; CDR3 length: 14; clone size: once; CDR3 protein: CASSPLTPYNEQFF; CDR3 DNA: TGTGCCAGCTCACCATTGACACCTTACAATGAGCAGTTCTTC
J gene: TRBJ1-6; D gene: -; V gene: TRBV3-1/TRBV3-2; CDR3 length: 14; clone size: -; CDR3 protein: CASSHGQKNSPLHF; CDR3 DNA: TGTGCCAGCAGCCACGGACAGAAAAATTCACCCCTCCACTTT
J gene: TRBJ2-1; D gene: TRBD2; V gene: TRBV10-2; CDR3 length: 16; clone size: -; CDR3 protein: CASSESGLAGIHEQFF; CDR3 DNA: TGCGCCAGCAGTGAGTCGGGACTAGCGGGAATCCATGAGCAGTTCTTC
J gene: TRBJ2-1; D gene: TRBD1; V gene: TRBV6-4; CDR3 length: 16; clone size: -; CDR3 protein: CASSKFGTGVYNEQFF; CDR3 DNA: TGTGCCAGCAGTAAATTCGGGACAGGGGTATACAATGAGCAGTTCTTC
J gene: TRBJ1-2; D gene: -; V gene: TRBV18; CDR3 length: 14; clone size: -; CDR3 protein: CASSPQGRAYGYTF; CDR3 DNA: TGTGCCAGCTCACCTCAGGGGCGAGCCTATGGCTACACCTTC
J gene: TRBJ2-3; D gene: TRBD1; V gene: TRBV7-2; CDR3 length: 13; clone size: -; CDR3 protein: CASSLGSDRGQYF; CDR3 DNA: TGTGCCAGCAGCTTAGGTTCGGACAGGGGGCAGTATTTT
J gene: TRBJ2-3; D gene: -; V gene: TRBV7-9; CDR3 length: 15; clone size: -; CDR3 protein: CASSLGRGGGDTQYF; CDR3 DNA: TGTGCCAGCAGCTTAGGCAGGGGCGGTGGAGATACGCAGTATTTT
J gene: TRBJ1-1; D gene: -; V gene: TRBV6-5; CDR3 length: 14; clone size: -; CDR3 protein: CASNLQVGGTEAFF; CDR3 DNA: TGTGCCAGCAACCTACAGGTGGGGGGCACTGAAGCTTTCTTT
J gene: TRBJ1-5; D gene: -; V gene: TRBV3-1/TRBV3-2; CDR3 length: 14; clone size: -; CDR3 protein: CASSQVGDNQPQHF; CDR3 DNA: TGTGCCAGCAGCCAAGTCGGGGACAATCAGCCCCAGCATTTT
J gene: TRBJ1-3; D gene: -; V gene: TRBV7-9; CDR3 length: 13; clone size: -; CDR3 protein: CASAEGYGNTIYF; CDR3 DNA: TGTGCCAGCGCGGAGGGGTATGGAAACACCATATATTTT
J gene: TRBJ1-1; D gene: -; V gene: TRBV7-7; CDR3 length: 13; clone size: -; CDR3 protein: CASSAGVGTEAFF; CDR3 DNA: TGTGCCAGCAGCGCAGGGGTGGGCACTGAAGCTTTCTTT
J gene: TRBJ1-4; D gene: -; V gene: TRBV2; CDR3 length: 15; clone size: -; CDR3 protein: CASRESGSMGEKLFF; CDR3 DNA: TGTGCCAGCAGAGAGTCCGGGAGCATGGGTGAAAAACTGTTTTTT
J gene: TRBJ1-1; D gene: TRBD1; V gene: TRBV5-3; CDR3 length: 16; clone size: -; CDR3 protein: CATQPVQGAGDTEAFF; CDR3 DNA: TGTGCCACCCAACCCGTGCAGGGGGCCGGGGACACTGAAGCTTTCTTT
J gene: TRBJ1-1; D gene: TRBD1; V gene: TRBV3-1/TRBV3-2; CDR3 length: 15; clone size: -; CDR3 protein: CASSQRGQGNTEAFF; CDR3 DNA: TGTGCCAGCAGCCAAAGGGGACAGGGGAACACTGAAGCTTTCTTT
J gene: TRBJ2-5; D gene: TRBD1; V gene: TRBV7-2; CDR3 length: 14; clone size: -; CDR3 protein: CASSRNRGRETQYF; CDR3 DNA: TGTGCCAGCAGCCGGAACAGGGGTCGGGAGACCCAGTACTTC